This note documents a single T cell receptor (beta chain) sequence. This clonotype appeared many times. It lacks a known antigen. The sample holds no much larger clone one base away, and base qualities are not on file. The entry originates in a study of CD8+CD57+ T cells in acquired aplastic anemia (dated by TCRdb to 2016 to 2019). Notes on the research overall: Extracted DNA from sorted CD4+ and CD8+ cells averaged about 2.9 ug, ranging from about 0.19 to 30 ug. CD8+CD57+ expansion was defined as a frequency above the mean frequency observed in healthy subjects. Study-wide conclusions, independent of this receptor: CD8+ Simpson's diversity did not differ significantly between patients and healthy controls (P=0.060). Although roughly 29 CD8+ CDR3 sequences were shared by patients and controls, these sequences appeared highly expressed in patients and within the immunodominant clones of patients.

Genomic DNA served as template for TCR beta VDJ combination and CDR3 sequence profiling. An Illumina HiSeq 2000 was the platform used for TCR repertoire sequencing. The published analysis was carried out like this. Repertoire assessment relied on Simpson's diversity index, CDR3 size and DJ length profiles, and TRBV/TRBJ rearrangement plots. The most abundant DNA sequence in the deep sequencing data was defined as the immunodominant clone. CDR3 amino acid sequences were checked for sharing across subjects and were also compared against the VDJdb database and published repertoires. TCRdb ran its own pipeline on the public reads, namely fastp trimming at Q25 and MiXCR clone calling, and kept in-frame beta chains. Every entry covers one CDR3 protein and lists the most common genes and DNA from its rows. What appears here as the V and J calls and clone size reflects TCRdb's work, not the paper's. For this sample there are 450,000 to 600,000 distinct CDR3 sequences; about a third appear just once. The ten most abundant clones make up roughly 0.8% of the sample.

The patients picked for sequencing were ones in whom flow cytometry had shown an expansion of CD8+CD57+ cells. Every patient had a diagnosis of severe acquired aplastic anemia based on International Study of Aplastic Anemia and Agranulocytosis and Camitta criteria. No patient had received any therapy when blood was sampled. The study deep-sequenced TCR repertoires of sorted CD4+ and CD8+ blood T cells from severe aplastic anemia patients and healthy subjects. In the USA, patient enrollment took place under clinicaltrials.gov protocols 00001620, 01623167, 00001397, 00071045, 00081523 and 00961064. Ficoll-Paque density gradient centrifugation was used to isolate peripheral blood mononuclear cells. CD4+ and CD8+ T cells were sorted by FACS or magnetic beads before DNA extraction. Trimming removed 5 bases from V and 7 bases from J, leaving 14 bases between the germline ends. As encoded in the germline V gene (reference sequence), CDR1 is DFQATT while CDR2 is SNEGSKA. Taken from cysteine to phenylalanine, the CDR3 has 13 residues. Solely the CDR3 DNA is kept, with 39 bases framed from the first base.

The chain couples TRBV20-1 to TRBJ1-4, with a tentative D gene TRBD1 over 5 matching bases. This TCR was sampled from a human donor with aplastic anemia. Source material: sorted CD4+, CD8+, or CD8+CD57+ T cells (not recorded which) from PBMCs. CDR3 sequence: CSAAKGSGEKLFF. The DNA sequence follows: TGCAGTGCTGCTAAGGGGTCGGGTGAAAAACTGTTTTTT.